This TCR beta chain was observed in a study of shared clonotypes between healthy human individuals (dated by TCRdb to the early 2020s). The study in broad terms: The cohort included a few men and two women between 18 and 49 years of age. To increase sequencing depth and limit assay-specific biases, different laboratories used diverse techniques to prepare libraries and sequence TCR repertoires. Per donor, three plates each were used for CD4 naive and CD4 memory, two for CD8 naive, and one for CD8 memory. Each donor's leukapheresis produced roughly between roughly 0.85 and 9.5 billion PBMCs. To estimate repertoire size and how much clonotype sharing occurs between individuals, the study deeply sequenced the blood TCR repertoires of a handful of healthy adults. Study-wide findings and limitations: Larger estimated clonotype richness was generally found for naive subsets than for memory subsets. Rarefaction of sorted-subset datasets indicated incomplete sequencing despite the large sequencing depth. Higher generation probabilities were observed for clonotypes shared by all four sorted-subset donors than for non-shared clonotypes. Pairwise subsampling indicated that sequencing depth was expected to affect the degree of clonotype sharing among donors. Sampling was restricted to blood, and TCR repertoires in tissues likely differ from the TCR repertoires found in blood. Because the study included a small number of donors, the genetic and exposure-history diversity represented was limited. When a handful of donors were compared, the shared fraction of clonotypes was around 4.6% for naive CD4, about 4% for naive CD8, 2.3% for memory CD4, and under 0.5% for memory CD8.

The count of this clone is one. The antigen it binds to is not known. No base quality information exists; no much larger clone differs at one position. From the cysteine through the phenylalanine, the CDR3 covers 12 amino acids. The entry retains the CDR3 DNA only, 36 bases that are in frame from base 1. V was cut back by 2 bases and J by 8 bases, leaving a gap of 12 bases between them. For CDR1 and CDR2, the germline V gene (reference sequence) lists GTSNPN and SVGIG. CD8 naive samples were CD45RO-negative cells positively selected for CCR7, giving a CD45RA+CCR7+ population that excluded TemRA cells. The donors were healthy, HIV-negative adults who had no recently reported acute infections or vaccinations. Only Caucasian adults living in Nashville, Tennessee, USA were represented among the donors. Blood was collected by leukapheresis, and PBMCs were isolated by Ficoll-Histopaque density gradient centrifugation and then cryopreserved in liquid nitrogen vapor phase. Analytical flow cytometry was used to check the purity and quantity of every magnetically sorted T cell population. Genomic DNA was isolated from every sorted fraction and measured by UV absorbance on a Nanodrop 2000c.

Using the deep immunoSEQ assay, multiplex PCR amplified TCR CDR3 regions from genomic DNA. Extracted genomic DNA from each cell subset was spread evenly across all wells of several immunoSEQ 96-well plates, with each plate serving as a replicate. For sorted subsets, about 200 ng genomic DNA, equal to tens of thousands of T cell genomes, was loaded into each replicate PCR. Purified libraries were quantified with a Qubit 3.0 fluorometer, sized on a Bioanalyzer 2100, and re-quantified with the KAPA Library Quantification kit. A separate single-read 150-cycle Illumina NextSeq 550 flow cell was used to sequence each immunoSEQ 96-well plate. Concerning the study's data processing: Because the immunoSEQ output held only junctional sequences and lacked quality scores, the filtering could not match the filtering applied to full-length reads. Sequences were annotated with PyIR, a Python wrapper for IgBLAST v1.9, using IMGT germline references to assign V/J genes and CDR3. Reads were filtered out if the reads had weak V/J assignments (E-value above 1e-6), no CDR3, stop codons, out-of-frame junctions, or ambiguous translated residues. V3J clonotypes were defined by identical inferred V gene, J gene, and CDR3 amino acid sequence. The percentage overlap between two repertoires was calculated by dividing the number of shared unique clonotypes by the size of the smaller repertoire. Repertoire richness was assessed with RTK rarefaction, the Chao1 estimator, and Recon v2.1 estimates of unobserved clonotypes. Generation probabilities were computed with OLGA for all TCRbeta clonotypes obtained by the gDNA method from several donors. Drawn from immuneACCESS, this table holds only the in-frame rearrangements with V and J called that TCRdb kept. Clones are partly lost; checked studies trace under half to an unresolved V gene and leave the rest unexplained. Clone size and the V and J calls come from that table; the DNA yielded D and trimming. The sample table shows 450,000 to 700,000 clones, and around 95% are seen once. Roughly 0.1% of the sample is taken by the ten largest.

The material sequenced was naive CD8+ T cells sorted from blood. What the cell subset or site label conveys for this sample: CD45RA+CCR7+. This sequence originates from a woman aged 25-40 years in good health. The chain is assembled from TRBV30 and TRBJ1-2; the D gene cannot be named for sure. The DNA reads as follows: TGTGCCTGGAGTCTGAGGGCTCAAGGCTACACCTTC. Translated, it reads CAWSLRAQGYTF.